The rows below give T cell receptor beta chains drawn from one sample of a study of T cells expressing NK-cell markers. TCRdb re-called the 5' RACE reads; one entry per CDR3 protein, DNA not given. This listing includes about 260,000 distinct CDR3 sequences. The sequencing sample was made of blood T cells: a sorted CD56 or NKG2C T cell subset, CD4+ or CD8+ T cells, or bulk PBMC T cells (not recorded which). The origin of the receptors is a woman between 18 and 75 years old in good health. CDR3s include the opening cysteine and the closing phenylalanine or tryptophan.

>TRBV28|TRBJ2-3
CASSSPRLGGTTDTQYF
>TRBV29-1|TRBJ1-2
CSVDLGTYGYTF
>TRBV7-2|TRBJ2-4
CASRLGRGENIQYF
>TRBV12-3/TRBV12-4|TRBJ1-5
CASSLEGYQPQHF
>TRBV4-3|TRBJ2-7
CASSQGTRGYEQYF
>TRBV7-8|TRBJ2-5
CASSPGQHQETQYF
>TRBV20-1|TRBJ2-4
CSARVGGKEAKNIQYF
>TRBV7-9|TRBJ1-6
CASTPAGVGNSPLHF
>TRBV20-1|TRBJ2-7
CSVVQGTYEQYF
>TRBV7-9|TRBJ1-4
CASSLSSVRDEKLFF
>TRBV20-1|TRBJ2-3
CSAPGTSGSTDTQYF
>TRBV20-1|TRBJ2-6
CSAPGFSGANVLTF
>TRBV5-6|TRBJ1-5
CASSLVGGMEPQHF
>TRBV11-3|TRBJ2-1
CASSLTGAYNEQFF
>TRBV29-1|TRBJ1-2
CSVEDPPGSGYTF
>TRBV7-2|TRBJ2-3
CASSITDTQYF
>TRBV6-5|TRBJ1-4
CASSYVGTGQKLFF
>TRBV5-4|TRBJ2-3
CASSPKRGGRVTQYF
>TRBV7-9|TRBJ2-1
CASTRREGAGHNEQFF
>TRBV20-1|TRBJ2-1
CSGLAPSNEQFF
>TRBV20-1|TRBJ2-3
CSAGTSGRGDTQYF
>TRBV6-1|TRBJ1-5
CASSEKGQWGQPQHF
>TRBV3-1|TRBJ1-5
CASSQAHREQPQHF
>TRBV7-2|TRBJ2-1
CASSLVHSSNEQFF
>TRBV12-3/TRBV12-4|TRBJ2-5
CASRYQTGGGETQYF
>TRBV10-2|TRBJ1-5
CASRLGQGNQPQHF
>TRBV12-3/TRBV12-4|TRBJ2-1
CASSLRGGAYYNEQFF
>TRBV11-2|TRBJ2-5
CASSLGGRFETQYF
>TRBV7-8|TRBJ2-2
CASSLGVLADTGELFF
>TRBV5-1|TRBJ2-7
CASSAQLAGDREQYF
>TRBV4-2|TRBJ2-2
CASSRSSGLGSTNTGELFF
>TRBV29-1|TRBJ1-1
CSVEVRQGSAFF
>TRBV30|TRBJ2-6
CAGPSGSTGANVLTF
>TRBV10-3|TRBJ1-5
CATKDRSNQPQHF
>TRBV20-1|TRBJ2-1
CSGGFSGSSYNEQFF
>TRBV7-2|TRBJ2-3
CASSPWGQGEYF
>TRBV6-5|TRBJ2-1
CASSYSIPLAGDEQFF
>TRBV29-1|TRBJ1-1
CSAYGNMNTEAFF
>TRBV19|TRBJ2-2
CASSIESSNTGELFF
>TRBV20-1|TRBJ2-7
CSAPRGHSYEQYF
>TRBV9|TRBJ2-5
CASSVSPSSGRRETQYF
>TRBV28|TRBJ1-2
CASSSRDRYYGYTF
>TRBV19|TRBJ1-5
CASSIETGINQPQHF
>TRBV18|TRBJ2-5
CASSPQPAGSGETQYF
>TRBV5-6|TRBJ2-5
CASSYGQVPWETQYF
>TRBV6-6|TRBJ2-6
CASNNQPGANVLTF
>TRBV15|TRBJ1-6
CAPRTGLYNSPLHF